These 28 T cell receptor beta chains were all obtained from the same sample, sequenced in a study of blood T cell repertoires in COVID-19. TCRdb's copy holds only in-frame clones and misses some; the assay was immunoSEQ multiplex PCR. The sample records about 37,000 clones, around 90% being singletons. What was sequenced was peripheral blood. The receptor source for this set is a woman older than 75 with acute or convalescent COVID-19.

The chain couples TRBV6-6 to TRBJ2-3; a weak D match, TRBD2 (7 bases). Trimming stripped 8 bases from V and 7 bases from J, with 19 bases between. This CDR3 spans 14 amino acids. Per germline, CDR1 MNHNY and CDR2 SVGAGI (reference sequence). CDR3 amino acids: CASVGGGYWNTQYF. The CDR3 DNA reads TGTGCCAGCGTTGGGGGGGGCTACTGGAATACGCAGTATTTT.

The chain joins TRBV6-5 to TRBJ1-6; D not resolved. The V gene's germline CDR1 is MNHEY and CDR2 SVGAGI. The CDR3 sequence is 12 residues long. Deletions cut 6 bases from V and 10 bases from J, with 10 bases between. The CDR3 DNA is TGTGCCAGCAGGCCCCCGAGGTCACCCCTCCACTTT. Its translation is CASRPPRSPLHF.

This rearrangement joins TRBV18 to TRBJ1-1, with a possible D match to TRBD1 (6 bases). Trimming cost V 3 bases and J 6 bases, with 23 bases left between them. From germline, CDR1 is KGHSH and CDR2 LQKENI. This CDR3 comprises 17 residues. In DNA, the CDR3 is TGTGCCAGCTCACCCTCCCCTGTGTCTGGGGGCGTCGCTGAAGCTTTCTTT. Protein sequence: CASSPSPVSGGVAEAFF.

The DNA of the CDR3 is TGTGCCAGCAGCCCGACAGGTTGGACGAAAAAACTGTTTTTT. The encoded protein is CASSPTGWTKKLFF. The rearrangement joins TRBV7-2 to TRBJ1-4; a possible D gene is TRBD1 (6 bases). Trimming cost V 5 bases and J 9 bases, with 16 bases left between them. The CDR3 sequence is 14 residues long. Germline V gene lookup returns CDR1 SGHTA and CDR2 FQGNSA.

The chain links TRBV4-2 to TRBJ1-4; 9 nucleotides line up with TRBD1. The CDR3 is 15 amino acids. The junction had 6 bases not matched to a gene; V was cut back by 3 bases and J by 7 bases. Germline V gene sequence: CDR1 LGHNA, CDR2 YNFKEQ. CDR3 sequence: CASSHSQGAVEKLFF. CDR3 coding DNA: TGTGCCAGCAGCCACTCACAGGGGGCAGTTGAAAAACTGTTTTTT.

This clone has a single count. The chain links TRBV15 to TRBJ1-6, with 10 bases fitting TRBD1. After removal of 5 bases from V and 8 bases from J, the junction contained 6 bases not matched to a gene. Germline loops: CDR1 LNHNV, CDR2 YYDKDF (reference sequence). This CDR3 comprises 15 residues. In DNA, the CDR3 is TGTGCCACCAGCGGATCCGGGACAGGGGATTCACCCCTCCACTTT. Translation: CATSGSGTGDSPLHF.

CDR3 nucleotide sequence: TGCGCCAGCAACCCGCGGGGCCCCGGGGACGAGCAGTACTTC. Its protein product is CASNPRGPGDEQYF. This sequence joins TRBV5-1 and TRBJ2-7; weak D call: TRBD2 (6 bases). The CDR3 contains 14 residues. CDR1 and CDR2 from the germline V gene are SGHRS and YFSETQ. The germline V and J ends were trimmed by 6 bases and 5 bases, with 18 bases remaining between them.

This chain joins TRBV11-2 and TRBJ2-7; 8 bases match TRBD2. V shed 4 bases and J 2 bases; nucleotides not matched to a gene: 4. This CDR3 has 14 amino acids. The V gene's germline CDR1 is SGHAT and CDR2 FQNNGV. The CDR3 here is CASSSRRGAYEQYF. The DNA for the CDR3 is TGTGCCAGCAGCTCGAGGCGGGGGGCCTACGAGCAGTACTTC.

The chain employs TRBV7-6 and TRBJ1-1; D is possibly TRBD1 (5 bases). The V gene lost 5 bases and the J gene lost 3 bases, with 16 bases spanning the gap. The CDR3 consists of 15 residues. Per germline, CDR1 SGHVS and CDR2 FNYEAQ. CDR3 sequence (DNA): TGTGCCAGCAGCCGTACGGCAGGGCCAGACACTGAAGCTTTCTTT. Translating it yields CASSRTAGPDTEAFF.

The chain employs TRBV30 and TRBJ1-6; 8 nucleotides align to TRBD1. CDR3 length: 17 residues. Losses at the gene ends were 0 bases for V and 10 bases for J; bases not matched to a gene: 14. Looked up from germline, CDR1 is GTSNPN and CDR2 is SVGIG (reference sequence). The CDR3 bases are TGTGCCTGGAGTGTATACGGTTACGGGACAGGTAGATCACCCCTCCACTTT. Its protein is CAWSVYGYGTGRSPLHF.

This chain connects TRBV29-1 to TRBJ2-5, with TRBD2 matching over 12 bases. CDR1 SQVTM and CDR2 ANQGSEA come from the germline V gene. After removal of 4 bases from V and 4 bases from J, the junction contained 4 bases not matched to a gene. This CDR3 comprises 14 residues. The CDR3 nucleotides read TGCAGCGTTGGACTAGCGGGGGTCGGAGAGACCCAGTACTTC. This gives the protein CSVGLAGVGETQYF.

This sequence joins TRBV5-1 and TRBJ1-1; D remains unclear. V was trimmed by 2 bases and J by 4 bases, leaving 15 bases between them. CDR3 length equals 15 residues. Germline-derived CDR1 and CDR2 are SGHRS and YFSETQ. Here the CDR3 DNA reads TGCGCCAGCAGCTTCACGTCCGGGGAGATCACTGAAGCTTTCTTT. The encoded protein is CASSFTSGEITEAFF. Supplemented by reference TRBV5-1 and TRBJ1-1, the full variable domain reads KAGVTQTPRYLIKTRGQQVTLSCSPISGHRSVSWYQQTPGQGLQFLFEYFSETQRNKGNFPGRFSGRQFSNSRSEMNVSTLELGDSALYLCASSFTSGEITEAFFGQGTRLTVV.

The chain couples TRBV6-5 to TRBJ2-5; 9 bases align to TRBD2. Germline lookup yields CDR1 MNHEY and CDR2 SVGAGI. J was trimmed by 7 bases and V by 5 bases; bases with no gene match: 8. This CDR3 comprises 14 residues. DNA for the CDR3: TGTGCCAGCAGTCCCCCAGGACTAGCGCGGACCCAGTACTTC. Translated: CASSPPGLARTQYF.

The chain combines TRBV4-3 with TRBJ1-2, with 7 positions matching TRBD1. With V trimmed by 0 bases and J by 11 bases, 9 bases remained unmatched. The germline V gene encodes CDR1 LGHNA and CDR2 YSLEER. The CDR3 length is 14 residues. In nucleotides, the CDR3 is TGCGCCAGCAGCCAAGATCTACAGGGGAGTAAATACACCTTC. Protein: CASSQDLQGSKYTF.

The chain has TRBV7-9 and TRBJ2-7, with D tentatively TRBD2 (7 bases). CDR1 and CDR2 from the germline V gene are SEHNR and FQNEAQ (reference sequence). Between the trimmed V and J ends, which lost 5 bases and 3 bases, there was a span of 14 bases. This CDR3 region has 14 residues. CDR3 loop: CASSPRGGNYEQYF. In DNA form, the CDR3 reads TGTGCCAGCAGCCCAAGGGGGGGAAACTACGAGCAGTACTTC.

The chain joins TRBV5-1 to TRBJ2-7; tentative D call: TRBD2 (5 bases). CDR3 size: 15 residues. V lost 4 bases to trimming and J lost 6 bases, with 20 bases between them. Germline V gene lookup returns CDR1 SGHRS and CDR2 YFSETQ. The CDR3 DNA is TGCGCCAGCAGCCCCGCGGCCGGGGAGTCGGGCGAGCAGTACTTC. This codes for CASSPAAGESGEQYF.

In this sample, this clone turned up once. This rearrangement joins TRBV12-5 to TRBJ1-2; D unclear. Germline V gives CDR1 LGHNT, CDR2 FRNRAP. The germline V and J ends were trimmed by 7 bases and 7 bases, with 16 bases remaining between them. CDR3 length equals 13 residues. The CDR3 protein is CASAQSGSAGYTF. The CDR3 DNA is TGTGCTAGTGCCCAGTCGGGGTCTGCTGGCTACACCTTC.

The chain has TRBV2 and TRBJ2-1; the match to TRBD2 covers 7 bases. The CDR3 spans 14 residues. The V segment lost 3 bases and the J segment 7 bases; nucleotides outside the gene matches: 6. Germline assignment: CDR1 SNHLY and CDR2 FYNNEI. CDR3: CASSEGGVRNEQFF. In DNA, the CDR3 is TGTGCCAGCAGTGAGGGGGGGGTAAGGAATGAGCAGTTCTTC.

V gene TRBV6-2 or TRBV6-3 combines with J gene TRBJ1-1; 9 bases are shared with TRBD1. Germline CDR1 reads MNHEY; CDR2 reads SVGEGT. V shed 4 bases, J shed 6 bases, and the junction held 3 bases outside the gene matches. There are 13 residues in the CDR3. CDR3 sequence reads: CASSFYRGPEAFF. As DNA, the CDR3 is TGTGCCAGCAGTTTCTACAGGGGGCCTGAAGCTTTCTTT.

The chain combines TRBV2 with TRBJ1-4, with 9 positions matching TRBD1. Trimming cost V 1 base and J 8 bases; bases outside gene matches: 5. The CDR3 extends over 15 amino acids. Germline lookup yields CDR1 SNHLY and CDR2 FYNNEI. The CDR3 DNA reads TGTGCCAGCAGTGAAGGGGGACAGGGAGGGGAAAAACTGTTTTTT. It codes for CASSEGGQGGEKLFF. The full variable domain, in which reference TRBV2 and TRBJ1-4 provide the parts outside the CDR3, is EPEVTQTPSHQVTQMGQEVILRCVPISNHLYFYWYRQILGQKVEFLVSFYNNEISEKSEIFDDQFSVERPDGSNFTLKIRSTKLEDSAMYFCASSEGGQGGEKLFFGSGTQLSVL.

CDR3 bases: TGTGCCAGCAGCCCGCTGGGGGCGCGGAACACTGAAGCTTTCTTT. It codes for CASSPLGARNTEAFF. The gene calls are TRBV7-8 and TRBJ1-1; possible D gene TRBD1, 6 bases. CDR3 size: 15 residues. Per germline, CDR1 SGHVS and CDR2 FQNEAQ. The germline V and J ends were trimmed by 5 bases and 1 base, with 14 bases remaining between them.

The CDR3 nucleotides are TGTGCCAGCAGTGAAGGGACAGGGTTTCCGTATGGCTACACCTTC. Translated: CASSEGTGFPYGYTF. J is TRBJ1-2 and V is TRBV6-1, with TRBD1 identical over 8 bases. The CDR3 covers 15 residues. V lost 1 base and J lost 5; bases outside the gene matches: 6. The V gene's germline CDR1 is MNHNS and CDR2 SASEGT.

The V call is TRBV5-1, the J call TRBJ2-2; no clear D gene. CDR1 is SGHRS and CDR2 is YFSETQ in the germline V gene. CDR3 length: 14 residues. Trimming shortened V by 0 bases and J by 7 bases, and 10 bases separated the two germline ends. The CDR3 sequence: CASSLDPSGGELFF. In DNA form, the CDR3 reads TGCGCCAGCAGCTTGGACCCGTCCGGCGGGGAGCTGTTTTTT.

CDR3 sequence: CASSEAGAMGYDIQYF. The CDR3 DNA follows: TGTGCCAGCTCCGAGGCAGGGGCGATGGGTTACGACATTCAGTACTTC. The genes are TRBV7-9 and TRBJ2-4; perhaps TRBD1 as D (6 bases). V was shortened by 8 bases and J by 8 bases, with 25 bases between the two germline ends. Germline-derived CDR1 and CDR2 are SEHNR and FQNEAQ (reference sequence). The CDR3 contains 16 residues.

The V gene is TRBV5-1, the J gene TRBJ2-5; D is ambiguous. The V and J ends lost 1 base and 4 bases respectively, with 8 bases between them. There are 13 residues in the CDR3. Germline values: CDR1 SGHRS, CDR2 YFSETQ. CDR3 bases: TGCGCCAGCAGCTTGACCCCGGGAGAGACCCAGTACTTC. It translates to CASSLTPGETQYF.

The rearrangement links TRBV7-3 to TRBJ1-1; D gene uncertain. V lost 3 bases, J lost 1 base, and 6 bases lay in between. From germline, CDR1 is SGHTA and CDR2 FQGTGA. This CDR3 is 13 amino acids long. The CDR3 region has the DNA TGTGCCAGCAGCTTCGGAGGGAACACTGAAGCTTTCTTT. Its translation: CASSFGGNTEAFF.

V and J are TRBV5-1 and TRBJ2-1; the D gene is possibly TRBD2 (5 bases). The CDR3 spans 13 residues. Per the germline V gene, CDR1 is SGHRS and CDR2 is YFSETQ. V was shortened by 6 bases and J by 0 bases, with 7 bases between the two germline ends. CDR3 DNA sequence: TGCGCCAGCACCCGGGACTCCTACAATGAGCAGTTCTTC. Translating gives CASTRDSYNEQFF. Drawing the rest from reference TRBV5-1 and TRBJ2-1, the complete variable domain is KAGVTQTPRYLIKTRGQQVTLSCSPISGHRSVSWYQQTPGQGLQFLFEYFSETQRNKGNFPGRFSGRQFSNSRSEMNVSTLELGDSALYLCASTRDSYNEQFFGPGTRLTVL.

V usage is TRBV19 and J usage is TRBJ1-2; 9 bases are a match to TRBD1. Trimming took 7 bases from V and 2 from J; bases not matched to a gene: 5. The V gene's germline CDR1 is LNHDA and CDR2 SQIVND (reference sequence). CDR3 length: 14 amino acids. CDR3 sequence reads: CASKTGGINYGYTF. The CDR3 bases are TGTGCCAGTAAGACAGGGGGGATCAACTATGGCTACACCTTC.